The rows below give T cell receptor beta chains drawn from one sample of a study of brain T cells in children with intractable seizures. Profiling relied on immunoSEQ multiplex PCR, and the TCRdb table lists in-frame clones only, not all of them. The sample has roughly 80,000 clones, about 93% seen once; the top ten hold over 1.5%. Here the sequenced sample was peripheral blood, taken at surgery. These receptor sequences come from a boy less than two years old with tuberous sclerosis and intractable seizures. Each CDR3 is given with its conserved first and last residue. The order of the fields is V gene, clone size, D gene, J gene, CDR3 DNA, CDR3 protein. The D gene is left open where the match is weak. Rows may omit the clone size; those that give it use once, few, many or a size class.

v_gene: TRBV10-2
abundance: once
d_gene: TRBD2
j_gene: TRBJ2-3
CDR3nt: TGCGCCAGCCGGGGACTAGCGGGGGGGCCCGCAGATACGCAGTATTTT
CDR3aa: CASRGLAGGPADTQYF

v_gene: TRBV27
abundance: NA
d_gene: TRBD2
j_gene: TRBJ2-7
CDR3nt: TGTGCCAGCAGTCCCGCAAAGGGACTAGCCGTGGGCGAGCAGTACTTC
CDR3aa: CASSPAKGLAVGEQYF

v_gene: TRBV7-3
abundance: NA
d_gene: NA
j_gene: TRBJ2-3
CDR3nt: TGTGCCAGCAGCTTTGGTGGGAGACCCGATACGCAGTATTTT
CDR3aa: CASSFGGRPDTQYF

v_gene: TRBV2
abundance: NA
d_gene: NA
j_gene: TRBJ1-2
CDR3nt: TGTGCCAGCAGTGAAGCGGAAAGAGGCAGGACTAATGGCTACACCTTC
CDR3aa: CASSEAERGRTNGYTF

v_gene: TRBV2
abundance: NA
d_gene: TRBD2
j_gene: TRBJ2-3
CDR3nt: TGTGCCAGCACCTCGACTAGCGGGAGCACAGATACGCAGTATTTT
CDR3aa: CASTSTSGSTDTQYF

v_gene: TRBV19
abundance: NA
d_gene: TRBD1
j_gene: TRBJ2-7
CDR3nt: TGTGCCAGTAGTCGGACAGGCTACTACGAGCAGTACTTC
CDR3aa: CASSRTGYYEQYF

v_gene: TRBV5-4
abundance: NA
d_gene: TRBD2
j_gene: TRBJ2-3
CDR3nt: TGTGCCAGCAGCTTGGGGGGGAGGGGTGGAGATACGCAGTATTTT
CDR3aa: CASSLGGRGGDTQYF

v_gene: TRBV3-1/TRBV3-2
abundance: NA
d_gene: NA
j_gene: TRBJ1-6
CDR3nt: TGTGCCAGCAGCCAACGTCCGAGGGGGACTTCACCCCTCCACTTT
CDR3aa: CASSQRPRGTSPLHF

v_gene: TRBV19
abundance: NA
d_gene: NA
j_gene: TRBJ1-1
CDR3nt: TGTGCCAGTAGTATAGGGGCGCCGAACACTGAAGCTTTCTTT
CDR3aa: CASSIGAPNTEAFF

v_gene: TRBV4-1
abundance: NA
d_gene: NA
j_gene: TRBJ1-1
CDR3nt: TGCGCCAGCAGCCAAGACGGGGGACCCGGCGAAGCTTTCTTT
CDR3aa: CASSQDGGPGEAFF

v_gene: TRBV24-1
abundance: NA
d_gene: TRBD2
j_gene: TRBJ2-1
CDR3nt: TGTGCCACCAGTGACCCCGGACTAGCGGGCCCATACAATGAGCAGTTCTTC
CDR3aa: CATSDPGLAGPYNEQFF

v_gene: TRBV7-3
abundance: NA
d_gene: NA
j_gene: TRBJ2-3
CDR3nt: TGTGCCAGCAGCTTAAACGGGGCGGGAGATACGCAGTATTTT
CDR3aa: CASSLNGAGDTQYF

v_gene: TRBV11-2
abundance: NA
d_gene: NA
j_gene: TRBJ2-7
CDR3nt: TGTGCCAGCAGCCCCTCTGCGTTTATCCCCTCCGAGCAGTACTTC
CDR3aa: CASSPSAFIPSEQYF

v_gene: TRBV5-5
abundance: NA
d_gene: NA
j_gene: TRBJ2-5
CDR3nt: TGTGCCAGCAGCTTTTTAGCAGGACAAGAGACCCAGTACTTC
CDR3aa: CASSFLAGQETQYF

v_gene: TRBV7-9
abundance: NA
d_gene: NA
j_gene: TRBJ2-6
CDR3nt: TGTGCCAGCAGCTTAGGCTCCACAGGGACGAGTGGGGCCAACGTCCTGACTTTC
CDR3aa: CASSLGSTGTSGANVLTF

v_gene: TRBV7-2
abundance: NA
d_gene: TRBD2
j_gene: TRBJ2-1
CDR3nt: TGTGCCAGCAGCCATATCGGGACTAGAGGTAATGAGCAGTTCTTC
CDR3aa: CASSHIGTRGNEQFF

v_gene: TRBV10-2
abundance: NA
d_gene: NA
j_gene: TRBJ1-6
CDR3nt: TGCGCCAGCAGTGAAAGGACTAATAATTCACCCCTCCACTTT
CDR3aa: CASSERTNNSPLHF

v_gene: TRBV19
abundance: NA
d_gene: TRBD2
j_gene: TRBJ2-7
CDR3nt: TGTGCCAGTAGTTCGGGACTAGCGGGAGGGCGCGAGCAGTACTTC
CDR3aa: CASSSGLAGGREQYF

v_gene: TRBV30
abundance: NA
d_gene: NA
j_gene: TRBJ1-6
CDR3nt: TGTGCCTGGGGAAGGGAGGTTTCACCCCTCCACTTT
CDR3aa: CAWGREVSPLHF

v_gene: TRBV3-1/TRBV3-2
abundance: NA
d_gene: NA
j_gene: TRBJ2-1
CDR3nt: TGTGCCAGCAGCCAAGATTTGTGGGGGGGCCGGAATGAGCAGTTCTTC
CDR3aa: CASSQDLWGGRNEQFF